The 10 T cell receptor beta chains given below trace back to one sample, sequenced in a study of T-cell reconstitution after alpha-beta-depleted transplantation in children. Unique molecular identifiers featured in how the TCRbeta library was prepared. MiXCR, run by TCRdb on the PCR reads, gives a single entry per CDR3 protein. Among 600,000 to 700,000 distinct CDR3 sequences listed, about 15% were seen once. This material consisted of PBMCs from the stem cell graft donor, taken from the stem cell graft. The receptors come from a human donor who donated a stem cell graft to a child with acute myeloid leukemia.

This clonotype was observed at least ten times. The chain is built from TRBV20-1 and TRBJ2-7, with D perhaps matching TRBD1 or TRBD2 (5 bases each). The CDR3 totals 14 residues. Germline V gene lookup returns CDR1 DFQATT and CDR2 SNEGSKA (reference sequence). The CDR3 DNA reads TGCGGGACGGTACGGTTAATGCTACCCTACGAGCAGTACGTC. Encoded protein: CGTVRLMLPYEQYV.

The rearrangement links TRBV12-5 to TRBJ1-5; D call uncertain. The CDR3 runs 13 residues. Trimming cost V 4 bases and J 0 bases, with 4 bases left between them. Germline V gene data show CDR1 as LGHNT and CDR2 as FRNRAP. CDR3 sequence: CASGYNSNQPQHF. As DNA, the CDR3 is TGTGCTAGTGGTTACAATAGCAATCAGCCCCAGCATTTT.

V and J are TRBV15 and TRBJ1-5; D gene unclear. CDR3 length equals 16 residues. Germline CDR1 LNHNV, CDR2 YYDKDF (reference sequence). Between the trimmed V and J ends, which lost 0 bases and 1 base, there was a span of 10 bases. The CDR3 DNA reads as TGTGCCACCAGCAGAGATCGGTCGGGGAGCAATCAGCCCCAGCATTTT. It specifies CATSRDRSGSNQPQHF.

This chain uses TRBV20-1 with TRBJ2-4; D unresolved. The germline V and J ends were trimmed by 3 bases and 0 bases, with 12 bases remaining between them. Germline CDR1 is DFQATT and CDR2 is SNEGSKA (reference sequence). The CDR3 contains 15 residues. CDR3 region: CSASSLTLAKNIQYF. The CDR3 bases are TGCAGTGCTAGTTCCCTTACCCTAGCCAAAAACATTCAGTACTTC.

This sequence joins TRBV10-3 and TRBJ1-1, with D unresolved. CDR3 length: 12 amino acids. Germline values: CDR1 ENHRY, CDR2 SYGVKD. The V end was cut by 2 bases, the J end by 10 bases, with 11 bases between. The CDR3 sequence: CAISEASMGAFF. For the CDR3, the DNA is TGTGCCATCAGTGAGGCCAGCATGGGAGCTTTCTTT.

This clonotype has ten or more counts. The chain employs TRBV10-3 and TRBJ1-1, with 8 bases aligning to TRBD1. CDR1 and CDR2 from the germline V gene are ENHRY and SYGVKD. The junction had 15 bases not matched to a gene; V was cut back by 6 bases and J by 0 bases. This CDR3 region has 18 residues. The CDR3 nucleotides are TGTGCCATCAGCCGATCGGGACAGGACATACCCCTGAACACTGAAGCTTTCTTT. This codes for CAISRSGQDIPLNTEAFF.

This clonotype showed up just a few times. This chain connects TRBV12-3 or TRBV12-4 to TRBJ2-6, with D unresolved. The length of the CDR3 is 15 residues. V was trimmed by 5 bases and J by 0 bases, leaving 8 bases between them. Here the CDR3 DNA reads TGTGCCAGCAGTACCCGTCGCTCTGGGGCCAACGTCCTGACTTTC. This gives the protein CASSTRRSGANVLTF.

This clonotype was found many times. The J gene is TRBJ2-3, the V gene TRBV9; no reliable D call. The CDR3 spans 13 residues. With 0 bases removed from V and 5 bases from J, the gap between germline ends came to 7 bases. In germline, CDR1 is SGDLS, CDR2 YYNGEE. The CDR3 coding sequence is TGTGCCAGCAGCGTAGAATTCCGAGATACGCAGTATTTT. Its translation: CASSVEFRDTQYF.

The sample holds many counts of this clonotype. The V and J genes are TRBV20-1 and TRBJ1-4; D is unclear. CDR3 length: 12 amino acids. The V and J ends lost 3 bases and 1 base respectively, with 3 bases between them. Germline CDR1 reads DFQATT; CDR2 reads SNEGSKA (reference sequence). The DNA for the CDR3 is TGCAGTGCTAGCGGAACTAATGAAAAACTGTTTTTT. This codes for CSASGTNEKLFF.

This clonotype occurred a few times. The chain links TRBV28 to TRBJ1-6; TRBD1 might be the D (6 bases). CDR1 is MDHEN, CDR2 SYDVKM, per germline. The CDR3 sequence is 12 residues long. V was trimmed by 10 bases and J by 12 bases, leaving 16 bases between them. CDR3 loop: CAINRGPGPLHF. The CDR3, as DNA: TGTGCCATAAACCGGGGGCCTGGACCCCTCCACTTT.